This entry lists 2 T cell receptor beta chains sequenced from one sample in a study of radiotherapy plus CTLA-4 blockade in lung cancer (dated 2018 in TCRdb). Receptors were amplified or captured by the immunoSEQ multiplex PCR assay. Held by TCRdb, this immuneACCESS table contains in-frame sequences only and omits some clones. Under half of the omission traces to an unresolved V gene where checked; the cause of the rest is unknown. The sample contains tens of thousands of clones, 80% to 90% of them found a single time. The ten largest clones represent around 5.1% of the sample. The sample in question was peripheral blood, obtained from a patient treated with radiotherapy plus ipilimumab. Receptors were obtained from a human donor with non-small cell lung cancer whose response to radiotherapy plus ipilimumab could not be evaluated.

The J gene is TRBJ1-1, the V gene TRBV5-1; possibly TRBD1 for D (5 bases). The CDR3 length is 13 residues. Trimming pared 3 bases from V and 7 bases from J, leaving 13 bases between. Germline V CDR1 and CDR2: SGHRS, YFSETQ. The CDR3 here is CASSSTRTGEAFF. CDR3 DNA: TGCGCCAGCAGCTCGACAAGAACAGGTGAAGCTTTCTTT.

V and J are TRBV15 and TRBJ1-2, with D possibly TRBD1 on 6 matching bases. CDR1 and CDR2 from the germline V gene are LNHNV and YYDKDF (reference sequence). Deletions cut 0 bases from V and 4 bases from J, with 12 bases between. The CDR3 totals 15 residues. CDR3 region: CATSRDLGAGYGYTF. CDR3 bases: TGTGCCACCAGCAGAGATCTGGGGGCAGGCTATGGCTACACCTTC. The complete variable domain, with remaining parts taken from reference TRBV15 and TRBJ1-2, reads DAMVIQNPRYQVTQFGKPVTLSCSQTLNHNVMYWYQQKSSQAPKLLFHYYDKDFNNEADTPDNFQSRRPNTSFCFLDIRSPGLGDTAMYLCATSRDLGAGYGYTFGSGTRLTVV.